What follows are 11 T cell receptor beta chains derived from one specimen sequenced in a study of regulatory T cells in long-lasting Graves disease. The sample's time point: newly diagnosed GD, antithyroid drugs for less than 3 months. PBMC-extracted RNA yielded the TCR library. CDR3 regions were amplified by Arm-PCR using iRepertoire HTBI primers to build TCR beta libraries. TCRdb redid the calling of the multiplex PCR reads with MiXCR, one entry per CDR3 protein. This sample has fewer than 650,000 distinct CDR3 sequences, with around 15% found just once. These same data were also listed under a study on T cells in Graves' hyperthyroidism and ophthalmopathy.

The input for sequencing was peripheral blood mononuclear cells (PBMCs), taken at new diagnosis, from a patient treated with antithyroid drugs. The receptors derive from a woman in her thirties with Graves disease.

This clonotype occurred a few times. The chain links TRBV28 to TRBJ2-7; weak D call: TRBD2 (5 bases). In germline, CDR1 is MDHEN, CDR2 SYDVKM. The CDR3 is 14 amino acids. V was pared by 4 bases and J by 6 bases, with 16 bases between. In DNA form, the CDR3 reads TGTGCCAGCAGTTCCCCAGGACTGGTAAGCGAGCAGTACTTC. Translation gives CASSSPGLVSEQYF.

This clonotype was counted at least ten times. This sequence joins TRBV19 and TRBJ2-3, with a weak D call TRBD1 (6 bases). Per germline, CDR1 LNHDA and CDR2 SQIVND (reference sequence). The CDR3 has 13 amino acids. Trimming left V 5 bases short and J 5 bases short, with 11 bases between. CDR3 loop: CASSAGEGDTQYF. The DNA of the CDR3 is TGTGCCAGTAGTGCAGGGGAAGGAGATACGCAGTATTTT.

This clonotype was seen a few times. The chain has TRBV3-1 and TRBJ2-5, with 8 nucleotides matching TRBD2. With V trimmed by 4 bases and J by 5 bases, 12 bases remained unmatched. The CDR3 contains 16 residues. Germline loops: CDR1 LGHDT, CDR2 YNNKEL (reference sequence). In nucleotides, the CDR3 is TGTGCCAGCAGCCTGCGGGGTAGCGGGACGAAGGAGACCCAGTACTTC. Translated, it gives CASSLRGSGTKETQYF.

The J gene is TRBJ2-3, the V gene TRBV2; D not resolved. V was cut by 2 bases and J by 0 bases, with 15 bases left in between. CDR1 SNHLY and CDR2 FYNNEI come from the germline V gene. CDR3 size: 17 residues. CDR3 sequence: CASSERPRRSSTDTQYF. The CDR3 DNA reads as TGTGCCAGCAGTGAAAGGCCCCGTCGGTCGAGCACAGATACGCAGTATTTT. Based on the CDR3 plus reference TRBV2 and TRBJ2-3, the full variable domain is EPEVTQTPSHQVTQMGQEVILRCVPISNHLYFYWYRQILGQKVEFLVSFYNNEISEKSEIFDDQFSVERPDGSNFTLKIRSTKLEDSAMYFCASSERPRRSSTDTQYFGPGTRLTVL.

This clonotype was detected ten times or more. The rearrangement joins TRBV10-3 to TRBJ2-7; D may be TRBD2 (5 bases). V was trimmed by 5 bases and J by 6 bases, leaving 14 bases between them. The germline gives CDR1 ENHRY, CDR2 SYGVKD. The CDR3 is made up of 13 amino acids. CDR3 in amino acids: CAISRVGVTEQYF. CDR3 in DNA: TGTGCCATCAGTAGGGTGGGAGTGACCGAGCAGTACTTC.

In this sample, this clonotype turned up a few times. In DNA, the CDR3 is TGCGCCAGCAGCGGGGAGACAGGGACCTACGAGCAGTACTTC. It translates to CASSGETGTYEQYF. The V gene is TRBV5-1, the J gene TRBJ2-7, with TRBD1 identical over 7 bases. Germline V gene sequence: CDR1 SGHRS, CDR2 YFSETQ. Unmatched junction bases numbered 6, after V lost 4 bases and J lost 2 bases. The CDR3 totals 14 residues.

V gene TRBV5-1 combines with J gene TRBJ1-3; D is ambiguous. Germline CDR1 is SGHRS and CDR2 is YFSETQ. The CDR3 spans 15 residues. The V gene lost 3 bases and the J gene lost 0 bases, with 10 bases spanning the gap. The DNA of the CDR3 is TGCGCCAGCAGCTCTGACACCCCCTCTGGAAACACCATATATTTT. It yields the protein CASSSDTPSGNTIYF.

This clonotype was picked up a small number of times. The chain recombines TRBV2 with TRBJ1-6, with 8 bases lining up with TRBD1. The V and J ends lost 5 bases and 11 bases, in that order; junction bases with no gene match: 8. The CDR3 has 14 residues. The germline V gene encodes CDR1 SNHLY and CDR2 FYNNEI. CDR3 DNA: TGTGCCAGCAGTCCTACAGGGGGATTGGCACCCCTCCACTTT. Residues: CASSPTGGLAPLHF.

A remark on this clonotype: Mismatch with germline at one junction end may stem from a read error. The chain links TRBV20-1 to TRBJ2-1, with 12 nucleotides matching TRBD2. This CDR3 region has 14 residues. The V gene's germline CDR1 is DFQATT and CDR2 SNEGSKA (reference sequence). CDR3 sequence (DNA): TGCAGTACTAGTCTAGCGGGAGGGTTTGATGAGCAGTTCTTC. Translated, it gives CSTSLAGGFDEQFF.

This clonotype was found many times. Here the CDR3 DNA reads TGTGCCAGCAGTTTTGGAGGAGGAGGGAAGACAGATACGCAGTATTTT. It translates to CASSFGGGGKTDTQYF. J is TRBJ2-3 and V is TRBV28, with TRBD2 as a possible D gene (6 bases). Germline CDR1 is MDHEN and CDR2 is SYDVKM. The CDR3 has 16 amino acids. V was shortened by 3 bases and J by 3 bases, with 16 bases between the two germline ends. Full variable domain (outside the CDR3, taken from reference TRBV28 and TRBJ2-3): DVKVTQSSRYLVKRTGEKVFLECVQDMDHENMFWYRQDPGLGLRLIYFSYDVKMKEKGDIPEGYSVSREKKERFSLILESASTNQTSMYLCASSFGGGGKTDTQYFGPGTRLTVL.

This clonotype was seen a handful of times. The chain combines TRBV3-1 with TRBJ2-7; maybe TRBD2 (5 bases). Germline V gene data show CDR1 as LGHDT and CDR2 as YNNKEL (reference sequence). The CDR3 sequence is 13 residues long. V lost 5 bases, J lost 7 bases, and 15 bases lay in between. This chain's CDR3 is CASSGPFGEEQYF. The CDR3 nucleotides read TGTGCCAGCAGCGGTCCATTCGGGGAGGAGCAGTACTTC.